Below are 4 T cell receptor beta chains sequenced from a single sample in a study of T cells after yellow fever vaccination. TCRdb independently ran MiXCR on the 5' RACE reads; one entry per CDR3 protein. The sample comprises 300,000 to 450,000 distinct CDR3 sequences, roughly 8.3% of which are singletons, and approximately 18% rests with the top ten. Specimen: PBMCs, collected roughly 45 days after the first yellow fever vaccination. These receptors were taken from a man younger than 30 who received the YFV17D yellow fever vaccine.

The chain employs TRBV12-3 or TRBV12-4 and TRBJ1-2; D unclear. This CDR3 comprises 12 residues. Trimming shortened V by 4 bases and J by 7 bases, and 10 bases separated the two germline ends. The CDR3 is CASSSHQSGYTF. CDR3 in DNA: TGTGCCAGCAGTTCTCACCAGAGTGGCTACACCTTC.

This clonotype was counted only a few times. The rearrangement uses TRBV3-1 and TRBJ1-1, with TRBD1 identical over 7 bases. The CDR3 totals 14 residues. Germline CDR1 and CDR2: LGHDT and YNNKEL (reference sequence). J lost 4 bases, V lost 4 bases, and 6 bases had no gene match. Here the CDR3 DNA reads TGTGCCAGCAGCCTTGACGCAGGGGGCACTGAAGCTTTCTTT. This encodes CASSLDAGGTEAFF.

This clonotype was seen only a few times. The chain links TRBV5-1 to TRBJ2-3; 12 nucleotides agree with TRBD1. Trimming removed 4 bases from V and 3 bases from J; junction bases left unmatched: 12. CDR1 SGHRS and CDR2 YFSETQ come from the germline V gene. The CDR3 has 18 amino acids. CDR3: CASSPPGTGGLGTDTQYF. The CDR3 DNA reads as TGCGCCAGCAGCCCCCCCGGGACAGGGGGCCTGGGTACAGATACGCAGTATTTT.

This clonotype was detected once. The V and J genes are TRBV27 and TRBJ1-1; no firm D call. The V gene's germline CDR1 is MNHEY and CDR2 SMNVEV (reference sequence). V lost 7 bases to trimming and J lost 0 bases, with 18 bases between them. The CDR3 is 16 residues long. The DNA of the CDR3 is TGTGCCAGCAAAGAGACTCATTACGAAATGAACACTGAAGCTTTCTTT. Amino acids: CASKETHYEMNTEAFF.